The 13 T cell receptor beta chains presented below share a single source sample, sequenced in a study of T cell repertoires in aging, cancer and after chemotherapy. A mixed TRB-A/B primer pool amplified rearranged TRB by multiplex touch-down PCR. Using its own MiXCR run on the multiplex PCR reads, TCRdb lists one record per CDR3 protein. The sample shows 4,900 or so distinct CDR3 sequences, 30% to 40% of them seen only once. TCR beta rearrangements were amplified from peripheral blood genomic DNA. Material: blood. The receptors were gathered from a human donor with a blood cancer.

The genes are TRBV5-4 and TRBJ2-6; possibly TRBD2 for D (5 bases). V lost 4 bases and J lost 0, with 8 bases in between. Germline CDR1 is SGHNT and CDR2 is YYREEE (reference sequence). The CDR3 sequence is 15 residues long. The CDR3: CASSPDSSGANVLTF. CDR3 nucleotide sequence: TGTGCCAGCAGCCCGGACTCCTCTGGGGCCAACGTCCTGACTTTC.

The rearrangement uses TRBV29-1 and TRBJ1-1, with D possibly being TRBD1 (6 bases). Germline V gene data show CDR1 as SQVTM and CDR2 as ANQGSEA. Trimming took 5 bases from V and 2 from J, leaving 12 bases between them. The CDR3 contains 13 residues. CDR3 sequence: CSVRTGSNTEAFF. CDR3 DNA sequence: TGCAGCGTTAGAACAGGGAGCAACACTGAAGCTTTCTTT.

The V call is TRBV12-3 or TRBV12-4, the J call TRBJ2-3; tentative D call: TRBD2 (5 bases). The CDR3 is 15 amino acids. V dropped 6 bases and J dropped 2 bases, with 15 bases sitting between them. CDR3 sequence (DNA): TGTGCCAGCAGCCGGGAAGGGCGGTCCACAGATACGCAGTATTTT. Translating it yields CASSREGRSTDTQYF.

The J gene is TRBJ1-2, the V gene TRBV12-3 or TRBV12-4; TRBD1 matches at 11 bases. The CDR3 is made up of 16 amino acids. The junction had 8 bases not matched to a gene; V was cut back by 4 bases and J by 4 bases. CDR3 nucleotide sequence: TGTGCCAGCAGTTCCGGGACAGGGGGTGGGAGCTATGGCTACACCTTC. It yields the protein CASSSGTGGGSYGYTF.

The chain has TRBV15 and TRBJ2-2; no firm D call. The CDR3 runs to 18 residues. V was cut by 3 bases and J by 0 bases, with 17 bases left in between. Germline V gene data show CDR1 as LNHNV and CDR2 as YYDKDF (reference sequence). CDR3: CATSSDAARFANTGELFF. In nucleotides, the CDR3 is TGTGCCACCAGCAGCGATGCCGCACGGTTCGCGAACACCGGGGAGCTGTTTTTT.

As concerns this clonotype: A much larger clone lies one base from this, so it may be a read error. CDR3 sequence reads: CANAIGRDSYEQYF. The CDR3 DNA reads as TGTGCCAACGCTATAGGCAGGGATTCCTACGAGCAGTACTTC. This rearrangement joins TRBV27 to TRBJ2-7, with D possibly being TRBD1 (5 bases). Germline CDR1 reads MNHEY; CDR2 reads SMNVEV (reference sequence). Trimming left V 10 bases short and J 1 base short, with 17 bases between. The CDR3 consists of 14 residues.

V and J are TRBV6-2 or TRBV6-3 and TRBJ2-7; TRBD2 matches 10 bases. Germline assignment: CDR1 MNHEY and CDR2 SVGEGT. The CDR3 covers 14 residues. J was trimmed by 1 base and V by 4 bases; bases with no gene match: 1. The CDR3 sequence is CASSSSGGSYEQYV. CDR3 nucleotides: TGTGCCAGCAGTTCTAGCGGGGGTTCCTACGAGCAGTACGTC.

This clonotype is termed medium-sized. V and J are TRBV29-1 and TRBJ1-1; no firm D call. V was shortened by 3 bases and J by 0 bases, with 11 bases between the two germline ends. In germline, CDR1 is SQVTM, CDR2 ANQGSEA. The CDR3 contains 14 residues. The CDR3 protein is CSVDARVMNTEAFF. Written as DNA, the CDR3 is TGCAGCGTTGATGCACGAGTGATGAACACTGAAGCTTTCTTT.

The chain has TRBV18 and TRBJ2-2; D gene unclear. Germline-derived CDR1 and CDR2 are KGHSH and LQKENI. This CDR3 region has 15 residues. The V end lost 2 bases, the J end lost 7 bases, and 14 bases lay between the germline ends. As DNA, the CDR3 is TGTGCCAGCTCACCATATGTTAATCAAGGCGGGGAGCTGTTTTTT. Protein product: CASSPYVNQGGELFF.

This chain uses TRBV6-1 with TRBJ1-5; D not resolved. This CDR3 region has 14 residues. The V gene's germline CDR1 is MNHNS and CDR2 SASEGT. The germline V and J ends were trimmed by 7 bases and 1 base, with 11 bases remaining between them. The CDR3 DNA is TGTGCCAGCATCCGTAACTGGAGCAATCAGCCCCAGCATTTT. Translating gives CASIRNWSNQPQHF.

This rearrangement joins TRBV30 to TRBJ1-4, with 9 bases identical to TRBD1. The CDR3 has 15 amino acids. V shed 0 bases and J 8 bases; nucleotides not matched to a gene: 7. Germline lookup yields CDR1 GTSNPN and CDR2 SVGIG (reference sequence). Here the CDR3 reads CAWSVEDRGKEKLFF. The CDR3 coding sequence is TGTGCCTGGAGTGTCGAGGACAGGGGCAAGGAAAAACTGTTTTTT.

The CDR3 is CASSPGQRRQLDIQYF. In DNA form, the CDR3 reads TGTGCCAGCTCACCCGGACAGAGACGACAGCTAGACATTCAGTACTTC. The chain recombines TRBV18 with TRBJ2-4; tentative D call: TRBD1 (6 bases). CDR3 size: 16 residues. V shed 3 bases and J shed 8 bases, with 20 bases lying between them. From germline, CDR1 is KGHSH and CDR2 LQKENI.

This clonotype was seen a single time. This chain joins TRBV24-1 and TRBJ2-3, with TRBD2 matching over 13 bases. The germline gives CDR1 KGHDR, CDR2 SFDVKD. Trimming removed 4 bases from V and 3 bases from J; junction bases left unmatched: 6. The CDR3 has 17 amino acids. CDR3 in DNA: TGTGCCACCAGTGACAACCCGGGACTAGCGGGGACAGATACGCAGTATTTT. Amino acids: CATSDNPGLAGTDTQYF.